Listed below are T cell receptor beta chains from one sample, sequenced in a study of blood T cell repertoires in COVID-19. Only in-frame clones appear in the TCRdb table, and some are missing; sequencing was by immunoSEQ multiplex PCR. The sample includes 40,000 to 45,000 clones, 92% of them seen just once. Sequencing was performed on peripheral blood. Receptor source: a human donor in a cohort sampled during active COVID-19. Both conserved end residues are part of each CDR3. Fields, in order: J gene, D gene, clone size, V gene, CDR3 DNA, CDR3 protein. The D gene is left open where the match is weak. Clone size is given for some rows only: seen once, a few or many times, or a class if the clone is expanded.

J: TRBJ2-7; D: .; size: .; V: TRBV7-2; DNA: TGTGCCAGCAGCTCGGGACTCTACGAGCAGTACTTC; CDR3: CASSSGLYEQYF
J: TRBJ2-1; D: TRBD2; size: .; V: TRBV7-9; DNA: TGTGCCAGCAGCCTTCTGACTAGCGGGGGGGCTAGTAATGAGCAGTTCTTC; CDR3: CASSLLTSGGASNEQFF
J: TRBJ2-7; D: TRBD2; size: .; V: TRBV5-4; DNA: TGTGCCAGCAGCCCCCAAGGACGCGGGAGTCGGTACGAGCAGTACTTC; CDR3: CASSPQGRGSRYEQYF
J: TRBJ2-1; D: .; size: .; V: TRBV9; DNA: TGTGCCAGCAGCGTAGGTCCGAGCCTGTCCTACAATGAGCAGTTCTTC; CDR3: CASSVGPSLSYNEQFF
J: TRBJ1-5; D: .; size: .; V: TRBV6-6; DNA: TGTGCCAGCAGCTCCTCTCTCAATCAGCCCCAGCATTTT; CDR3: CASSSSLNQPQHF
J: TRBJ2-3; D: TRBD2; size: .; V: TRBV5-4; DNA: TGTGCCAGCAGCTTGCCGGGAGGGAGCACAGATACGCAGTATTTT; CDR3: CASSLPGGSTDTQYF
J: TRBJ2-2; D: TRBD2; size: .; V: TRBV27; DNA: TGTGCCAGCACCTCCCCGGGACTAGCGGCCTTGAACACCGGGGAGCTGTTTTTT; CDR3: CASTSPGLAALNTGELFF
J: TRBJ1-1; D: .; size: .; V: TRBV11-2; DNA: TGTGCCAGCAGCTTAGGTCCAGGGTATAACACTGAAGCTTTCTTT; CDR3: CASSLGPGYNTEAFF
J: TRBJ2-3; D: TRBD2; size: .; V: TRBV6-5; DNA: TGTGCCAGCGCTTGGACTAGCAGTAGCACAGATACGCAGTATTTT; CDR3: CASAWTSSSTDTQYF
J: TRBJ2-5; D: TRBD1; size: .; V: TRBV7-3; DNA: TGTGCCAGCAGCCTATCAAGTCAGGGGGCCTGGGAGACCCAGTACTTC; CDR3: CASSLSSQGAWETQYF
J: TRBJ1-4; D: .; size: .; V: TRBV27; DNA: TGTGCCAGCAGTGAACACGGGGGGAGAGAAAAACTGTTTTTT; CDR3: CASSEHGGREKLFF
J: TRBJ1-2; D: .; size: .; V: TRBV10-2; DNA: TGCGCCAGCCGGGAGGGAGGGTTCTATGGCTACACCTTC; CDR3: CASREGGFYGYTF
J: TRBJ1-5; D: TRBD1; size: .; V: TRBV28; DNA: TGTGCCAGCAGTTTATTCCGGGACAGGGGGTTCAATCAGCCCCAGCATTTT; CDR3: CASSLFRDRGFNQPQHF
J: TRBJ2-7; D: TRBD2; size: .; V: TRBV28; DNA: TGTGCCAGCACCGAGCGGGGCTACGAGCAGTACTTC; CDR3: CASTERGYEQYF
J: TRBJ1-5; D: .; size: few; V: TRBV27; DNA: TGTGCCAGCAGTTTTCGAGATCGGCAGCCCCAGCATTTT; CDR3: CASSFRDRQPQHF
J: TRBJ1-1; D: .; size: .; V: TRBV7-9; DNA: TGTGCCAGCAGCCAACGCCAAGGGGAGGGCACTGAAGCTTTCTTT; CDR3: CASSQRQGEGTEAFF